The 17 T cell receptor beta chains below were found in one sample sequenced in a study of control samples from healthy donors and cancer patients. Produced via immunoSEQ multiplex PCR; TCRdb's table is partial and in-frame only. The sample has about 110,000 clones, 88% seen once; the top ten hold approximately 3.7%. Source material: PBMCs. The receptors originated from a woman aged 55-70 years with lung cancer.

V is TRBV5-6 and J is TRBJ1-2; D uncertain. The ends were cut back, 1 base at V and 4 bases at J, with 14 bases in the middle. CDR1 SGHDT and CDR2 YYEEEE come from the germline V gene. The CDR3 sequence is 15 residues long. The DNA for the CDR3 is TGTGCCAGCAGCTTGTTGCGGGAGTCCCGCTATGGCTACACCTTC. Protein product: CASSLLRESRYGYTF.

This clone appeared a single time. V is TRBV10-3 and J is TRBJ1-3; possibly TRBD1 for D (5 bases). This CDR3 has 12 residues. CDR1 is ENHRY and CDR2 is SYGVKD in the germline V gene. The ends were cut back, 9 bases at V and 2 bases at J, with 8 bases in the middle. The CDR3 nucleotides are TGTGCCATAGGACATCCTGGAAACACCATATATTTT. It is translated as CAIGHPGNTIYF.

J is TRBJ2-7 and V is TRBV11-3; D unclear. The CDR3 has 14 amino acids. Germline CDR1 is SGHNT and CDR2 is YENEEA. Deletions cut 3 bases from V and 0 bases from J, with 9 bases between. DNA for the CDR3: TGTGCCAGCAGCTTCCTGGAAGCCTCCTACGAGCAGTACTTC. This translates into CASSFLEASYEQYF.

The chain is built from TRBV7-3 and TRBJ1-1, with D perhaps matching TRBD1 (5 bases). This CDR3 comprises 13 residues. Trimming shortened V by 2 bases and J by 8 bases, and 12 bases separated the two germline ends. The germline V gene encodes CDR1 SGHTA and CDR2 FQGTGA. The CDR3, as DNA: TGTGCCAGCAGCTTATCCCAGACAGCAGAAGCTTTCTTT. Protein product: CASSLSQTAEAFF.

The chain couples TRBV29-1 to TRBJ1-1, with D possibly TRBD1 on 6 matching bases. Trimming stripped 5 bases from V and 1 base from J, with 14 bases between. CDR1 is SQVTM, CDR2 ANQGSEA, per germline. This CDR3 is built from 14 residues. In DNA, the CDR3 is TGCAGCGTTTCAGGACAGACCAGGAACACTGAAGCTTTCTTT. It yields the protein CSVSGQTRNTEAFF.

The J gene is TRBJ2-5, the V gene TRBV7-6, with 9 bases identical to TRBD2. V shed 8 bases, J shed 4 bases, and the junction held 11 bases outside the gene matches. Per the germline V gene, CDR1 is SGHVS and CDR2 is FNYEAQ. The CDR3 consists of 15 residues. The CDR3 DNA follows: TGTGCCAGCGGGCCGGCGGGGGGGCCCGGAGAGACCCAGTACTTC. The encoded protein is CASGPAGGPGETQYF.

The J gene is TRBJ2-5, the V gene TRBV28; the match to TRBD2 covers 7 bases. The CDR3 covers 13 residues. Per the germline V gene, CDR1 is MDHEN and CDR2 is SYDVKM. V lost 6 bases, J lost 2 bases, and 3 bases stayed unmatched. The CDR3 is CASRPGGQETQYF. The CDR3 DNA follows: TGTGCCAGCAGGCCCGGGGGGCAAGAGACCCAGTACTTC.

The chain links TRBV7-2 to TRBJ1-2, with a weak D call TRBD1 (6 bases). The CDR3 runs to 15 residues. Germline V CDR1 and CDR2: SGHTA, FQGNSA. Trimming left V 5 bases short and J 10 bases short, with 23 bases between. In DNA form, the CDR3 reads TGTGCCAGCAGCCCCCTAATCGCCTCATACAGGGCCTACACCTTC. Encoded protein: CASSPLIASYRAYTF.

The rearrangement uses TRBV3-1 (or the pseudogene TRBV3-2) and TRBJ1-4; TRBD1 aligns across 7 bases. The V gene end was trimmed by 4 bases and the J gene end by 8 bases; junction bases not matched to a gene: 7. The CDR3 runs 14 residues. Germline V gene sequence: CDR1 LGHDT, CDR2 YNNKEL (reference sequence). The CDR3 protein is CASSPRQGWEKLFF. The CDR3 bases are TGTGCCAGCAGCCCTCGACAGGGATGGGAAAAACTGTTTTTT.

J is TRBJ2-5 and V is TRBV11-2; 11 nucleotides align to TRBD2. Trimming took 4 bases from V and 5 from J; bases not matched to a gene: 9. The CDR3 runs to 16 residues. From germline, CDR1 is SGHAT and CDR2 FQNNGV. This CDR3 is CASSYSSGRVGETQYF. CDR3 coding DNA: TGTGCCAGCAGCTATAGTAGCGGGAGGGTAGGGGAGACCCAGTACTTC.

The chain couples TRBV7-9 to TRBJ1-5, with a weak D call TRBD1 (5 bases). CDR1 and CDR2 from the germline V gene are SEHNR and FQNEAQ (reference sequence). The CDR3 consists of 16 residues. Trimming took off 6 bases at V and 0 bases at J, with 15 bases between the two ends. In nucleotides, the CDR3 is TGTGCCAGCAGGGGATCCGGGACGGATAGCAATCAGCCCCAGCATTTT. It translates to CASRGSGTDSNQPQHF.

J is TRBJ2-7 and V is TRBV5-1; a weak D match, TRBD2 (6 bases). CDR3 length: 13 residues. V lost 6 bases to trimming and J lost 4 bases, with 14 bases between them. The germline CDR1 and CDR2 sequences are SGHRS and YFSETQ. CDR3 amino acids: CASTLGRGYEQYF. The CDR3 nucleotides read TGCGCCAGCACCCTTGGACGGGGGTACGAGCAGTACTTC.

CDR3 loop: CASEGQPNTEAFF. The CDR3 DNA follows: TGTGCCAGCGAGGGACAGCCTAACACTGAAGCTTTCTTT. The chain uses TRBV6-8 and TRBJ1-1, with 7 bases matching TRBD1. CDR1 MNHGY and CDR2 SAAAGT come from the germline V gene. There are 13 residues in the CDR3. The J segment lost 2 bases and the V segment lost 8 bases, leaving 5 bases of the junction unmatched.

This chain uses TRBV5-4 with TRBJ1-1, with unresolved D. Germline CDR1 reads SGHNT; CDR2 reads YYREEE (reference sequence). V was clipped by 5 bases and J by 1 base, with 9 bases between them. The CDR3 covers 13 residues. CDR3 DNA: TGTGCCAGCAGTCTTGACAAGAACACTGAAGCTTTCTTT. It yields the protein CASSLDKNTEAFF.

The chain couples TRBV11-2 to TRBJ2-3; 9 positions agree with TRBD1. Looked up from germline, CDR1 is SGHAT and CDR2 is FQNNGV. The CDR3 has 15 residues. J lost 1 base, V lost 5 bases, and 4 bases had no gene match. The CDR3 region has the DNA TGTGCCAGCAGCATGGACAGGGGACGCACAGATACGCAGTATTTT. It is translated as CASSMDRGRTDTQYF.

This chain uses TRBV5-5 with TRBJ1-5; D ambiguous. This CDR3 comprises 16 residues. The germline CDR1 and CDR2 sequences are SGHKS and YYEKEE (reference sequence). Trimming removed 0 bases from V and 0 bases from J, with 10 bases in between. CDR3 DNA: TGTGCCAGCAGCTTGGTAGAGGGATATAGCAATCAGCCCCAGCATTTT. Protein sequence: CASSLVEGYSNQPQHF. Full variable domain (outside the CDR3, taken from reference TRBV5-5 and TRBJ1-5): DAGVTQSPTHLIKTRGQQVTLRCSPISGHKSVSWYQQVLGQGPQFIFQYYEKEERGRGNFPDRFSARQFPNYSSELNVNALLLGDSALYLCASSLVEGYSNQPQHFGDGTRLSIL.

The rearrangement joins TRBV18 to TRBJ2-7; 10 positions agree with TRBD2. Germline-derived CDR1 and CDR2 are KGHSH and LQKENI. Trimming at V came to 4 bases and at J to 1 base, leaving 4 bases not matched to a gene. This CDR3 region has 15 residues. CDR3 loop: CASSQSSGSSYEQYF. CDR3 bases: TGTGCCAGCTCACAATCTAGCGGGAGTTCCTACGAGCAGTACTTC.